The T cell receptor beta chain under discussion was sequenced for a study of cytomegalovirus exposure and HLA in healthy donors. Whole-study context: Early on, a data release was issued that held roughly 80 million unique TCRs from HLA-typed donors. General study findings and limits: Researchers reported in a later analysis that a missense DCLRE1C variant was tied to TCR beta V- and J-gene trimming. Donors were assumed by presence/absence analyses to have roughly uniform sequencing depth.

Nominally healthy donors were sampled, though unrecorded immune exposures were likely. 13 Jbeta primers and 60 Vbeta primers were used for the PCR. Using immunoSEQ multiplex PCR, the repertoire was profiled, and TCRdb retains in-frame clones only, with some absent. The table has under 100,000 clones, 77% seen once. This CDR3 has 18 amino acids. In germline, CDR1 is PRHDT, CDR2 FYEKMQ (reference sequence). V shed 5 bases and J 0 bases; nucleotides not matched to a gene: 10. This clone was seen only a few times. Its specificity is unknown. The TCR sequence derives from a boy aged 5-17 years in good health and CMV-seronegative. This chain connects TRBV13 to TRBJ2-1; 10 positions match TRBD2. Sequencing input: PBMCs. Here the CDR3 reads CASSPGTSVPSSYNEQFF. The CDR3 DNA reads as TGTGCCAGCAGCCCCGGGACTAGCGTCCCGAGCTCCTACAATGAGCAGTTCTTC.